The next 31 T cell receptor beta chains were all read from a single sample in a study of blood T cell repertoires in COVID-19. This table comes from immunoSEQ multiplex PCR, and its TCRdb copy is limited to in-frame clones, with some not included. The sample consists of about 440,000 clones, 90% of them appearing once. Sequenced: PBMCs or T cells enriched from blood (not recorded which). The receptors originated from a man younger than 30 who had recovered from COVID-19.

This clone was seen just once. The chain links TRBV3-1 (or the pseudogene TRBV3-2) to TRBJ2-1, with D perhaps TRBD2 (6 bases). CDR1 and CDR2 (germline): LGHDT, YNNKEL (reference sequence). Trimming pared 0 bases from V and 7 bases from J, leaving 13 bases between. This CDR3 contains 15 residues. CDR3 amino acids: CASSQDSGVFNEQFF. CDR3 bases: TGTGCCAGCAGCCAAGATTCGGGGGTCTTTAATGAGCAGTTCTTC.

The rearrangement links TRBV7-8 to TRBJ1-1, with D tentatively TRBD1 (6 bases). V shed 5 bases and J shed 5 bases, with 15 bases lying between them. Looked up from germline, CDR1 is SGHVS and CDR2 is FQNEAQ. This CDR3 has 14 residues. The CDR3 is CASSSGPGETEAFF. The CDR3, as DNA: TGTGCCAGCAGCAGTGGTCCAGGGGAAACTGAAGCTTTCTTT.

V and J are TRBV25-1 and TRBJ1-2, with 8 bases that match TRBD1. The CDR3 runs to 14 residues. V lost 1 base and J lost 7; bases outside the gene matches: 5. From germline, CDR1 is MGHDK and CDR2 SYGVNS. The CDR3 region has the DNA TGTGCCAGCAGTGAATTGCCAGGGGGCCGTGGCTACACCTTC. Translated, it gives CASSELPGGRGYTF.

A single count supports this clone. This chain uses TRBV6-1 with TRBJ1-4; the D gene is possibly TRBD1 (5 bases). CDR1 and CDR2 (germline): MNHNS, SASEGT. The CDR3 consists of 16 residues. The V gene lost 0 bases and the J gene lost 7 bases, with 15 bases spanning the gap. The DNA for the CDR3 is TGTGCCAGCAGTGAAGCTGGGGCGGGATTGGGTGAAAAACTGTTTTTT. Amino acid sequence: CASSEAGAGLGEKLFF.

The V gene is TRBV5-4, the J gene TRBJ1-6; D not resolved. V was trimmed by 2 bases and J by 8 bases, leaving 11 bases between them. Germline CDR1 and CDR2: SGHNT and YYREEE (reference sequence). This CDR3 region has 14 residues. The CDR3 coding sequence is TGTGCCAGCAGCTTCTACAGCTTAGATTCACCCCTCCACTTT. Translated, it gives CASSFYSLDSPLHF.

The rearrangement uses TRBV12-3 or TRBV12-4 and TRBJ1-1; 9 positions match TRBD1. J was trimmed by 11 bases and V by 6 bases; bases with no gene match: 10. The CDR3 length is 13 residues. CDR3 protein: CASRWTGVGFAFF. The CDR3 DNA reads TGTGCCAGCAGGTGGACAGGGGTAGGGTTTGCTTTCTTT.

The chain carries TRBV5-5 and TRBJ1-5; D unclear. The length of the CDR3 is 14 residues. Trimming left V 4 bases short and J 1 base short, with 9 bases between. The V gene's germline CDR1 is SGHKS and CDR2 YYEKEE (reference sequence). CDR3 region: CASSPTRSNQPQHF. The CDR3 nucleotides are TGTGCCAGCAGCCCAACCAGGAGCAATCAGCCCCAGCATTTT.

This clone was found a few times. The chain is built from TRBV2 and TRBJ2-5; TRBD2 aligns across 12 bases. After removal of 6 bases from V and 2 bases from J, the junction contained 4 bases not matched to a gene. Germline CDR1 and CDR2: SNHLY and FYNNEI. This CDR3 has 15 amino acids. CDR3 protein: CASSRLAGGQETQYF. Here the CDR3 DNA reads TGTGCCAGCAGCCGGCTAGCGGGAGGGCAAGAGACCCAGTACTTC.

This rearrangement joins TRBV15 to TRBJ2-5, with TRBD1 matching 9 bases. V trimming: 5 bases; J trimming: 4 bases; junction bases outside the gene matches: 8. Germline V gives CDR1 LNHNV, CDR2 YYDKDF (reference sequence). This CDR3 comprises 15 residues. The CDR3 sequence: CATSPRTGAGETQYF. The CDR3 DNA reads as TGTGCCACCAGCCCCCGGACAGGGGCAGGAGAGACCCAGTACTTC. Full variable domain (remainder filled in from reference TRBV15 and TRBJ2-5): DAMVIQNPRYQVTQFGKPVTLSCSQTLNHNVMYWYQQKSSQAPKLLFHYYDKDFNNEADTPDNFQSRRPNTSFCFLDIRSPGLGDTAMYLCATSPRTGAGETQYFGPGTRLLVL.

The chain links TRBV5-5 to TRBJ1-1, with 10 bases fitting TRBD1. V was pared by 1 base and J by 3 bases, with 9 bases of the junction left unmatched. There are 17 residues in the CDR3. Germline-derived CDR1 and CDR2 are SGHKS and YYEKEE (reference sequence). CDR3 in DNA: TGTGCCAGCAGCTTGACGCCCCGGACAGGGGGTTACACTGAAGCTTTCTTT. It encodes CASSLTPRTGGYTEAFF.

The chain couples TRBV19 to TRBJ1-4; TRBD1 agrees at 9 bases. Germline CDR1 reads LNHDA; CDR2 reads SQIVND (reference sequence). Trimming cost V 6 bases and J 8 bases; bases outside gene matches: 10. The CDR3 has 15 amino acids. The CDR3 loop reads CASRPQGARGEKLFF. DNA of the CDR3: TGTGCCAGTAGACCACAGGGGGCGCGTGGGGAAAAACTGTTTTTT.

This chain joins TRBV30 and TRBJ2-1; TRBD1 aligns across 8 bases. Germline values: CDR1 GTSNPN, CDR2 SVGIG (reference sequence). The CDR3 runs to 12 residues. V gave up 8 bases and J gave up 6 bases; unmatched junction bases: 6. The CDR3 is CAGNRGSNEQFF. The CDR3, as DNA: TGTGCCGGAAACAGGGGGAGCAATGAGCAGTTCTTC.

The V gene is TRBV28, the J gene TRBJ2-5; 14 bases are shared with TRBD2. After removal of 4 bases from V and 2 bases from J, the junction contained 6 bases not matched to a gene. The CDR3 consists of 17 residues. Per germline, CDR1 MDHEN and CDR2 SYDVKM. CDR3 sequence reads: CASSSDRLAGGQETQYF. The DNA for the CDR3 is TGTGCCAGCAGTTCCGACAGACTAGCGGGAGGGCAAGAGACCCAGTACTTC. Using reference TRBV28 and TRBJ2-5 for the parts outside the CDR3, the full variable domain is DVKVTQSSRYLVKRTGEKVFLECVQDMDHENMFWYRQDPGLGLRLIYFSYDVKMKEKGDIPEGYSVSREKKERFSLILESASTNQTSMYLCASSSDRLAGGQETQYFGPGTRLLVL.

This sequence joins TRBV9 and TRBJ2-7; possible D gene TRBD1, 6 bases. The CDR3 has 15 amino acids. V lost 1 base to trimming and J lost 7 bases, with 18 bases between them. The germline gives CDR1 SGDLS, CDR2 YYNGEE. CDR3 sequence reads: CASSVMGGGSGEQYF. Written as DNA, the CDR3 is TGTGCCAGCAGCGTAATGGGTGGGGGCTCGGGGGAGCAGTACTTC. The whole variable domain, remainder taken from reference TRBV9 and TRBJ2-7, is DSGVTQTPKHLITATGQRVTLRCSPRSGDLSVYWYQQSLDQGLQFLIQYYNGEERAKGNILERFSAQQFPDLHSELNLSSLELGDSALYFCASSVMGGGSGEQYFGPGTRLTVT.

The genes are TRBV5-4 and TRBJ2-7; 10 bases fit TRBD1. The CDR3 contains 13 residues. The junction had 5 bases not matched to a gene; V was cut back by 4 bases and J by 7 bases. Germline CDR1 is SGHNT and CDR2 is YYREEE (reference sequence). CDR3 coding DNA: TGTGCCAGCAGCCGAGAGGGACAGGGGGAGCAGTACTTC. It translates to CASSREGQGEQYF.

This sequence joins TRBV4-1 and TRBJ2-2, with 12 positions matching TRBD2. The V gene's germline CDR1 is MGHRA and CDR2 YSYEKL. V shed 2 bases and J 5 bases; nucleotides not matched to a gene: 3. CDR3 length equals 16 residues. The CDR3 loop reads CASSQRGLAGTGELFF. CDR3 sequence (DNA): TGCGCCAGCAGCCAAAGAGGACTAGCGGGGACCGGGGAGCTGTTTTTT.

The CDR3 DNA sequence: TGTGCCACCAGCGAATCAGGGATGGCTAATGAAAAACTGTTTTTT. Protein: CATSESGMANEKLFF. The chain couples TRBV15 to TRBJ1-4; D is possibly TRBD1 (5 bases). Trimming pared 5 bases from V and 3 bases from J, leaving 13 bases between. The CDR3 length is 15 residues. Per the germline V gene, CDR1 is LNHNV and CDR2 is YYDKDF (reference sequence). Using reference TRBV15 and TRBJ1-4 for the parts outside the CDR3, the full variable domain is DAMVIQNPRYQVTQFGKPVTLSCSQTLNHNVMYWYQQKSSQAPKLLFHYYDKDFNNEADTPDNFQSRRPNTSFCFLDIRSPGLGDTAMYLCATSESGMANEKLFFGSGTQLSVL.

This chain links TRBV28 with TRBJ1-1; D uncertain. Trimming took off 6 bases at V and 11 bases at J, with 19 bases between the two ends. The CDR3 runs to 13 residues. Germline loops: CDR1 MDHEN, CDR2 SYDVKM. CDR3 DNA sequence: TGTGCCAGCAGCCCAGTTCAATTGAGGGATGCTTTCTTT. It encodes CASSPVQLRDAFF.

The chain employs TRBV5-6 and TRBJ2-3; perhaps TRBD2 as D (6 bases). The CDR3 is made up of 16 amino acids. CDR1 and CDR2 from the germline V gene are SGHDT and YYEEEE. Trimming removed 0 bases from V and 1 base from J, with 12 bases in between. DNA of the CDR3: TGTGCCAGCAGCTTGGTCGGGGGTGTTGGCACAGATACGCAGTATTTT. Residues: CASSLVGGVGTDTQYF.

The genes are TRBV6-4 and TRBJ2-3; 9 bases fit TRBD2. The CDR3 extends over 14 amino acids. The V gene's germline CDR1 is MRHNA and CDR2 SNTAGT. The ends lost 7 bases at V and 4 bases at J; junction bases unmatched: 6. The CDR3 sequence: CASTLAGVSDTQYF. CDR3 nucleotides: TGTGCCAGCACCTTAGCGGGAGTTTCAGATACGCAGTATTTT.

This sequence joins TRBV20-1 and TRBJ2-3; D might be TRBD2 (5 bases). The CDR3 has 14 residues. V lost 3 bases and J 3 bases, leaving 13 bases between the germline ends. The germline gives CDR1 DFQATT, CDR2 SNEGSKA (reference sequence). The CDR3 reads CSASRGSMTDTQYF. The CDR3, as DNA: TGCAGTGCTAGTCGGGGTAGCATGACAGATACGCAGTATTTT.

This CDR3 reads CATGTWGQPQHF. CDR3 nucleotide sequence: TGTGCCACCGGGACATGGGGTCAGCCCCAGCATTTT. The rearrangement uses TRBV2 and TRBJ1-5, with D maybe TRBD1 (6 bases). With 10 bases removed from V and 6 bases from J, the gap between germline ends came to 13 bases. This CDR3 comprises 12 residues. Germline V lookup: CDR1 SNHLY, CDR2 FYNNEI.

This chain uses TRBV14 with TRBJ1-2, with 7 bases aligning to TRBD1. The CDR3 covers 17 residues. V shed 4 bases, J shed 3 bases, and the junction held 14 bases outside the gene matches. CDR1 SGHDN and CDR2 FVKESK come from the germline V gene. Here the CDR3 reads CASSRISLTGADYGYTF. CDR3 nucleotide sequence: TGTGCCAGCAGCCGCATCTCCCTTACAGGGGCAGACTATGGCTACACCTTC. Looking up the rest from reference TRBV14 and TRBJ1-2 gives the full variable domain: EAGVTQFPSHSVIEKGQTVTLRCDPISGHDNLYWYRRVMGKEIKFLLHFVKESKQDESGMPNNRFLAERTGGTYSTLKVQPAELEDSGVYFCASSRISLTGADYGYTFGSGTRLTVV.

For this clone: Other nucleotide sequences from this sample produce the same CDR3. The chain has TRBV12-3 or TRBV12-4 and TRBJ1-3; D is unresolved. CDR3 size: 12 residues. Deletions cut 8 bases from V and 4 bases from J, with 9 bases between. The CDR3: CASGNSGNTIYF. The CDR3 nucleotides read TGTGCCAGCGGTAACAGCGGAAACACCATATATTTT.

This chain connects TRBV5-1 to TRBJ2-2; TRBD1 matches 11 bases. V trimming: 0 bases; J trimming: 4 bases; junction bases outside the gene matches: 8. The CDR3 is made up of 18 amino acids. Per germline, CDR1 SGHRS and CDR2 YFSETQ. The CDR3 DNA reads TGCGCCAGCAGCTTGGCAAGGACAGGGGGCGCGGGCACCGGGGAGCTGTTTTTT. It translates to CASSLARTGGAGTGELFF.

The CDR3 coding sequence is TGTGCCAGCAGTACGGAAAGGGGGTCTGGCTACACCTTC. Translating it yields CASSTERGSGYTF. This chain links TRBV12-3 or TRBV12-4 with TRBJ1-2, with D possibly matching TRBD1 (6 bases). V was cut by 5 bases and J by 7 bases, with 14 bases left in between. CDR3 size: 13 residues.

The rearrangement links TRBV5-6 to TRBJ1-2; D not certain. CDR1 and CDR2 (germline): SGHDT, YYEEEE. The CDR3 runs to 12 residues. Trimming cost V 3 bases and J 0 bases, with 3 bases left between them. In DNA form, the CDR3 reads TGTGCCAGCAGCTCCACTAACTATGGCTACACCTTC. Translated, it gives CASSSTNYGYTF.

This clone has a single count. The chain carries TRBV7-2 and TRBJ2-3, with a tentative D call TRBD2 (5 bases). From germline, CDR1 is SGHTA and CDR2 FQGNSA. V dropped 1 base and J dropped 0 bases, with 11 bases sitting between them. This CDR3 contains 16 residues. The DNA of the CDR3 is TGTGCCAGCAGCTTAGTACTGGGCGGGAGCACAGATACGCAGTATTTT. It yields the protein CASSLVLGGSTDTQYF.

The V gene is TRBV4-1, the J gene TRBJ1-2; a possible D gene is TRBD1 (5 bases). The CDR3 spans 13 residues. Trimming shortened V by 3 bases and J by 4 bases, and 9 bases separated the two germline ends. Per germline, CDR1 MGHRA and CDR2 YSYEKL. The CDR3 loop reads CASSQTEAYGYTF. The DNA of the CDR3 is TGCGCCAGCAGCCAGACAGAAGCCTATGGCTACACCTTC.

The chain carries TRBV5-6 and TRBJ1-6; 8 nucleotides align to TRBD1. The germline V gene has CDR1 SGHDT and CDR2 YYEEEE. J lost 6 bases, V lost 2 bases, and 4 bases had no gene match. The CDR3 sequence is 15 residues long. CDR3 nucleotide sequence: TGTGCCAGCAGCTTTCTCGGGACAGGTAATTCACCCCTCCACTTT. Encoded protein: CASSFLGTGNSPLHF.

This clone was seen only a few times. The V call is TRBV2, the J call TRBJ1-1, with D unresolved. The CDR3 covers 15 residues. CDR1 is SNHLY, CDR2 FYNNEI, per germline. Trimming pared 3 bases from V and 0 bases from J, leaving 11 bases between. The CDR3: CASSDGERMNTEAFF. The CDR3 nucleotides are TGTGCCAGCAGTGATGGGGAGCGAATGAACACTGAAGCTTTCTTT.